The rows below give T cell receptor beta chains drawn from one sample of a study of T-cell reconstitution after alpha-beta-depleted transplantation in children. TCRdb reprocessed the PCR reads with MiXCR, giving one entry per CDR3 protein. Of hundreds of thousands of distinct CDR3 sequences listed, about 25% were seen once; the top ten hold more than 2%. Here the sequenced sample was PBMCs, taken before TCRalphabeta/CD19-depleted stem cell transplant. Every receptor here comes from a girl aged 2 to 10 with Fanconi anemia, due to receive a stem cell transplant. The conserved cysteine and the conserved F or W are not part of the CDR3 here.

V gene,CDR3 protein
TRBV7-3,ASSLLASGPYNEQF
TRBV6-2/TRBV6-3,ASSYSQDYFEQF
TRBV5-1,ASSLGSGGYEAF
TRBV23-1,ASSQSLLKREQPQH
TRBV7-2,ASSPEGISAYEQY
TRBV20-1,SARRVNQETQY
TRBV28,ASSLSGRGADTQY
TRBV11-2,ASSWPTTSGGASTDTQY
TRBV20-1,SARGEGSVSYNEQF
TRBV28,ASSFAGFTGELF
TRBV20-1,SARSASRWVNEQF
TRBV29-1,SVDFSGTYEQY
TRBV15,ATSRSRTSGPRSYEQY
TRBV6-5,ASSYVQMNTEAF
TRBV5-1,ASSLTGTDQETQY
TRBV6-1,ASSRAGLNEQF
TRBV20-1,SAQAGAGEQY